The TCR beta chain under discussion was sequenced for a study of T cells in Graves' hyperthyroidism and ophthalmopathy. Study-wide results and limits: Blood also contained most expanded thyroid clonotypes above 0.001.

CDR1 is SNHLY, CDR2 FYNNEI, per germline. Trimming shortened V by 5 bases and J by 3 bases, and 8 bases separated the two germline ends. The CDR3 is 13 amino acids. This clonotype was detected ten times or more. The antigen remains undetermined. Authors of the study amplified TCR beta CDR3 regions from RNA transcripts. TCR CDR3 regions were first amplified by RT-PCR with HTBI primers. One entry per CDR3 protein, called by TCRdb with MiXCR from the multiplex PCR reads. This table holds about 380,000 distinct CDR3 sequences, roughly 20% found once. V usage is TRBV2 and J usage is TRBJ1-5, with D possibly being TRBD1 (6 bases). This clonotype was sampled from a young man with Graves' ophthalmopathy. Sequenced input: blood. Here the CDR3 reads CASSRGYNQPQHF. CDR3 sequence (DNA): TGTGCCAGCAGTAGGGGGTACAATCAGCCCCAGCATTTT.